This T cell receptor beta chain was recovered during a study of tumor-infiltrating lymphocytes in localized non-small cell lung cancer. Across the study: Patients included smokers and never-smokers with various histologies, some sampled after neoadjuvant chemotherapy. Resected tumor was paired with non-adjacent uninvolved lung from the same patient.

Broader study findings: Each assay used a separate piece of the same tissue. Tumors had more T cell infiltration than uninvolved lung, per TCRbeta sequencing and CD3 counts.

The repertoire was sequenced with immunoSEQ multiplex PCR; TCRdb's copy has only in-frame clones and lacks some. This table has about 7,400 clones, approximately 80% appearing once. In the case of this clone: Antigen specificity is unknown.

This CDR3 has 15 amino acids. Germline values: CDR1 SGDLS, CDR2 YYNGEE. V was pared by 0 bases and J by 4 bases, with 2 bases of the junction left unmatched. This clonotype originated in a human donor with non-small cell lung cancer. The gene calls are TRBV9 and TRBJ1-3, with 9 nucleotides matching TRBD1. Sequenced input: uninvolved lung tissue not adjacent to the tumor. The CDR3 coding sequence is TGTGCCAGCAGCGTAGAGGGACAGGGAGGAAACACCATATATTTT. Amino acid sequence: CASSVEGQGGNTIYF.